Below are 17 T cell receptor beta chains sequenced from a single sample in a study of T and B cells in COVID-19 patients (dated by TCRdb to about 2020). TRB repertoires were amplified using roughly 240-550 ng of genomic DNA isolated from blood. Sequencing instrument: Illumina MiSeq. Multiplex PCR with BIOMED2 TRB-A/B primer pools was used to amplify the TRB rearrangements. TCRdb reprocessed the public reads (quality trimming at Q25 with fastp, clone calling with MiXCR) and kept in-frame beta chains. Each entry is one CDR3 protein sequence, shown with its most common DNA and genes. The table for this sample lists tens of thousands of distinct CDR3 sequences; approximately 30% of them were counted only once. The leading ten clones occupy around 2.1% of the sample. The sample consisted of blood. The origin of the receptors is a human donor who had recovered from COVID-19.

This clonotype was counted only a few times. The chain links TRBV24-1 to TRBJ1-1, with D unresolved. Looked up from germline, CDR1 is KGHDR and CDR2 is SFDVKD. The CDR3 consists of 15 residues. V lost 3 bases and J 1 base, leaving 11 bases between the germline ends. The CDR3 loop reads CATSDPAGANTEAFF. CDR3 in DNA: TGTGCCACCAGTGATCCTGCGGGAGCGAACACTGAAGCTTTCTTT.

The chain carries TRBV19 and TRBJ2-5, with D possibly being TRBD1 (6 bases). CDR1 is LNHDA and CDR2 is SQIVND in the germline V gene (reference sequence). The CDR3 spans 16 residues. V dropped 3 bases and J dropped 0 bases, with 14 bases sitting between them. The CDR3 sequence: CASSIQRGIYQETQYF. CDR3 bases: TGTGCCAGTAGTATCCAAAGGGGGATTTACCAAGAGACCCAGTACTTC.

In its sample, this clonotype was seen a few times. The rearrangement joins TRBV6-5 to TRBJ2-7, with D tentatively TRBD1 or TRBD2 (5 bases each). Trimming shortened V by 2 bases and J by 3 bases, and 11 bases separated the two germline ends. Germline V lookup: CDR1 MNHEY, CDR2 SVGAGI. CDR3 length equals 14 residues. The CDR3 protein is CASSYTRDVYEQYF. The CDR3 coding sequence is TGTGCCAGCAGTTACACCCGGGACGTCTACGAGCAGTACTTC.

In the case of this clonotype: It may be a read error: a sequence one base away is much more abundant. V and J are TRBV12-3 or TRBV12-4 and TRBJ2-1, with no clear D. CDR3 length equals 14 residues. As DNA, the CDR3 is TGTGCCAGCAGGGACCGTAGCTCCTACAATGAGCAGCTCTTC. Amino acid sequence: CASRDRSSYNEQLF.

This clonotype is a singleton in its sample. The V gene is TRBV29-1, the J gene TRBJ2-5; 9 nucleotides line up with TRBD2. Germline V gene data show CDR1 as SQVTM and CDR2 as ANQGSEA. V was pared by 4 bases and J by 4 bases, with 4 bases of the junction left unmatched. The CDR3 runs 13 residues. The CDR3 is CSVGGGALETQYF. The DNA for the CDR3 is TGCAGCGTTGGCGGGGGGGCATTAGAGACCCAGTACTTC.

This clonotype was counted between two and nine times. The V gene is TRBV6-5, the J gene TRBJ2-5; TRBD2 agrees at 8 bases. Losses at the gene ends were 0 bases for V and 7 bases for J; bases not matched to a gene: 13. The CDR3 consists of 17 residues. The germline CDR1 and CDR2 sequences are MNHEY and SVGAGI. CDR3 loop: CASSYSRSGGPGGTQYF. In DNA, the CDR3 is TGTGCCAGCAGTTACTCGAGAAGCGGGGGCCCGGGAGGGACCCAGTACTTC.

The rearrangement links TRBV27 to TRBJ1-5; D is undetermined. The CDR3 covers 14 residues. The V gene's germline CDR1 is MNHEY and CDR2 SMNVEV (reference sequence). V gave up 5 bases and J gave up 4 bases, with 12 bases separating them. The DNA of the CDR3 is TGTGCCAGCAGTCCGAGACTGACGAATCAGCCCCAGCATTTT. Its protein product is CASSPRLTNQPQHF.

This clonotype is classed as medium-sized. The chain combines TRBV18 with TRBJ2-1; D uncertain. Trimming shortened V by 3 bases and J by 9 bases, and 9 bases separated the two germline ends. Looked up from germline, CDR1 is KGHSH and CDR2 is LQKENI. The CDR3 extends over 12 amino acids. The CDR3, as DNA: TGTGCCAGCTCACCCCAGAAGTTTGAGCAGTTCTTC. It codes for CASSPQKFEQFF.

J is TRBJ1-4 and V is TRBV5-1, with no clear D. This CDR3 spans 15 amino acids. Germline CDR1 and CDR2: SGHRS and YFSETQ. Trimming left V 0 bases short and J 5 bases short, with 11 bases between. CDR3 residues: CASSLGTGPNEKLFF. CDR3 coding DNA: TGCGCCAGCAGCTTGGGTACGGGCCCAAATGAAAAACTGTTTTTT.

This chain links TRBV11-3 with TRBJ2-7; 10 nucleotides align to TRBD2. The CDR3 extends over 16 amino acids. The germline V gene encodes CDR1 SGHNT and CDR2 YENEEA. The J segment lost 7 bases and the V segment lost 1 base, leaving 10 bases of the junction unmatched. The CDR3 protein is CASSLAIWLAGEEQYF. For the CDR3, the DNA is TGTGCCAGCAGCTTAGCGATTTGGCTAGCGGGGGAGGAGCAGTACTTC.

This clonotype was observed a few times. The chain employs TRBV6-1 and TRBJ2-7; possible D gene TRBD2, 6 bases. Germline values: CDR1 MNHNS, CDR2 SASEGT. The V end lost 5 bases, the J end lost 3 bases, and 26 bases lay between the germline ends. The CDR3 sequence is 18 residues long. The CDR3 nucleotides read TGTGCCAGCAGTCCCCTGGTACGAAGGGCGGGAAAAAGCTACGAGCAGTACTTC. This codes for CASSPLVRRAGKSYEQYF.

The V call is TRBV21-1, the J call TRBJ2-7. TRBV21-1 is classified as a pseudogene. There are 10 residues in the CDR3. The CDR3 loop reads CASSNNEQYF. The CDR3, as DNA: TGTGCCAGCAGCAATAACGAGCAGTACTTC.

The V gene is TRBV12-3 or TRBV12-4, the J gene TRBJ1-4; D perhaps matches TRBD1 (6 bases). The CDR3 length is 17 residues. Trimming cost V 7 bases and J 4 bases, with 22 bases left between them. The CDR3 region is CASTPGGRRTLNEKLFF. DNA for the CDR3: TGTGCCAGCACCCCCGGGGGGCGCAGAACCCTTAATGAAAAACTGTTTTTT.

The V and J genes are TRBV27 and TRBJ2-5, with 12 bases fitting TRBD2. Germline V lookup: CDR1 MNHEY, CDR2 SMNVEV (reference sequence). CDR3 length: 16 amino acids. With 2 bases clipped from V and 4 bases from J, the junction kept 5 bases outside the gene matches. Written as DNA, the CDR3 is TGTGCCAGCAGTTTAAGGACTAGCGGGGAGGCAGAGACCCAGTACTTC. Its protein product is CASSLRTSGEAETQYF.

The chain couples TRBV7-6 to TRBJ2-5; no reliable D call. Deletions cut 5 bases from V and 5 bases from J, with 9 bases between. The CDR3 loop spans 12 amino acids. Germline V gene data show CDR1 as SGHVS and CDR2 as FNYEAQ. Here the CDR3 DNA reads TGTGCCAGCAGCGGGCCCGGGGAGACCCAGTACTTC. This sequence encodes CASSGPGETQYF.

The rearrangement links TRBV5-4 to TRBJ2-1; 11 bases are shared with TRBD1. The CDR3 contains 15 residues. CDR1 and CDR2 from the germline V gene are SGHNT and YYREEE (reference sequence). V gave up 4 bases and J gave up 4 bases; unmatched junction bases: 4. The CDR3 loop reads CASSTGTGGYNEQFF. DNA for the CDR3: TGTGCCAGCAGCACAGGGACAGGGGGGTACAATGAGCAGTTCTTC.

As to this clonotype: A much larger clone lies a single base off, so this may be a read error. V and J are TRBV29-1 and TRBJ1-2, with D possibly matching TRBD1 (5 bases). The CDR3 sequence is 14 residues long. Germline V gene lookup returns CDR1 SQVTM and CDR2 ANQGSEA. CDR3 nucleotides: TGCAGCGTTGAAGCCGGGCAGGGAATGTTAGGCTGCACCTTC. Translated: CSVEAGQGMLGCTF.